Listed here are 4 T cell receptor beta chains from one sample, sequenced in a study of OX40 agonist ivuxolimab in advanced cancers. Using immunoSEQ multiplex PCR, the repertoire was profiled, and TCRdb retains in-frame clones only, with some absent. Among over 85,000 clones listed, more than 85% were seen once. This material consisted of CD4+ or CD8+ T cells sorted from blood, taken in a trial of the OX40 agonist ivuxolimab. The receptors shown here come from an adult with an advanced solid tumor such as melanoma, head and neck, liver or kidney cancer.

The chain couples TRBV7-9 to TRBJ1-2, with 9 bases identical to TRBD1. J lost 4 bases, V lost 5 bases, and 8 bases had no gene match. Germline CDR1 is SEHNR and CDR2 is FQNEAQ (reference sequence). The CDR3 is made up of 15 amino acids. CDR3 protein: CASSANRGQGYGYTF. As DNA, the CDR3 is TGTGCCAGCAGCGCAAACAGGGGGCAGGGCTATGGCTACACCTTC.

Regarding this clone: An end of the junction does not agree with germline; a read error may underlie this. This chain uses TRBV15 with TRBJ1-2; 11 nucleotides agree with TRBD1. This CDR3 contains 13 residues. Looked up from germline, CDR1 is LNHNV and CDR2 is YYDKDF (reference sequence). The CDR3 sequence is CATSTGQGAAATF. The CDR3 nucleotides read TGTGCCACCAGCACAGGACAGGGGGCGGCCGCCACTTTC.

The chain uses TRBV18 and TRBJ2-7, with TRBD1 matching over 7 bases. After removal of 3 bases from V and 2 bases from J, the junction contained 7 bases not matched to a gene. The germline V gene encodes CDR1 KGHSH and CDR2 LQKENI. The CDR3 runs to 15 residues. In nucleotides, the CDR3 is TGTGCCAGCTCACCCCCAGCAGGGGGAACCTACGAGCAGTACTTC. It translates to CASSPPAGGTYEQYF. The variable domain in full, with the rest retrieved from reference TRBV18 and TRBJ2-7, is NAGVMQNPRHLVRRRGQEARLRCSPMKGHSHVYWYRQLPEEGLKFMVYLQKENIIDESGMPKERFSAEFPKEGPSILRIQQVVRGDSAAYFCASSPPAGGTYEQYFGPGTRLTVT.

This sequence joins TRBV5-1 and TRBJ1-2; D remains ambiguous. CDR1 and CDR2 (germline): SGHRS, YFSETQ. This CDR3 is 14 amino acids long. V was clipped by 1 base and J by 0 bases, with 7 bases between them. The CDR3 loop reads CASSLITSNYGYTF. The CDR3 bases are TGCGCCAGCAGCTTGATTACCTCTAACTATGGCTACACCTTC.